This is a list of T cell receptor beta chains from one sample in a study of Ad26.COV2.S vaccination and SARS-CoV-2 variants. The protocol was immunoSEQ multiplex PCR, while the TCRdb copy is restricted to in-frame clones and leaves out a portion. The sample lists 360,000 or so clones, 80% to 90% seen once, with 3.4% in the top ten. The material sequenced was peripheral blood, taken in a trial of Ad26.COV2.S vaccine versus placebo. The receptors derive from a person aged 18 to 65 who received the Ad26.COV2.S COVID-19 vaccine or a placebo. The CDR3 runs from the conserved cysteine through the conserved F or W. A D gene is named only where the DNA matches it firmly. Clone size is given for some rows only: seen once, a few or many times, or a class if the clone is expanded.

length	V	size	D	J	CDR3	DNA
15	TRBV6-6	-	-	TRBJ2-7	CASSYTVRGADEQYF	TGTGCCAGCAGTTACACCGTTAGGGGGGCCGACGAGCAGTACTTC
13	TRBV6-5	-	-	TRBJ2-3	CASMRTGTDTQYF	TGTGCCAGCATGAGAACGGGCACAGATACGCAGTATTTT
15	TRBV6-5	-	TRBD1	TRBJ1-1	CASIRLRTGGSEAFF	TGTGCCAGCATACGGCTCAGGACAGGGGGCTCTGAAGCTTTCTTT
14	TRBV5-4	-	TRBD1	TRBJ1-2	CASSLGQGNYGYTF	TGTGCCAGCAGCCTGGGACAGGGTAACTATGGCTACACCTTC
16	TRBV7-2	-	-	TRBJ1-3	CASSLEGRGSGNTIYF	TGTGCCAGCAGCTTAGAGGGCAGGGGCTCTGGAAACACCATATATTTT
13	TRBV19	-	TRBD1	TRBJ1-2	CASSPRDREGYTF	TGTGCCAGTAGCCCCAGGGACAGGGAGGGCTACACCTTC
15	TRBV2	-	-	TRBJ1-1	CASSEARVSNTEAFF	TGTGCCAGCAGTGAAGCTCGGGTGTCGAACACTGAAGCTTTCTTT
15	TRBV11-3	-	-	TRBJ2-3	CASSLAKDSTDTQYF	TGTGCCAGCAGCTTGGCCAAGGACAGCACAGATACGCAGTATTTT
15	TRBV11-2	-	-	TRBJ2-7	CASSPRGGLSYEQYF	TGTGCCAGCAGCCCCCGGGGAGGCCTCTCCTACGAGCAGTACTTC
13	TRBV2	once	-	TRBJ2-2	CASRILTSGELFF	TGTGCCAGCAGAATTCTTACGTCCGGGGAGCTGTTTTTT
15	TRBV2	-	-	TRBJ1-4	CASSEVRGVGEKLFF	TGTGCCAGCAGTGAAGTCCGTGGGGTCGGTGAAAAACTGTTTTTT
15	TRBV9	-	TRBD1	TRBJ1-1	CASSVRTGGITEAFF	TGTGCCAGCAGCGTTCGGACAGGGGGCATAACTGAAGCTTTCTTT
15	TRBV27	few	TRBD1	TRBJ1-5	CASRGIGQGRQPQHF	TGTGCCAGCAGGGGGATCGGACAGGGCCGGCAGCCCCAGCATTTT
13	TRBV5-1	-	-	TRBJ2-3	CASRRVSADTQYF	TGCGCCAGCAGACGGGTATCTGCAGATACGCAGTATTTT
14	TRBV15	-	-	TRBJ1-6	CATSRGRDGSPLHF	TGTGCCACCAGCAGAGGCAGGGATGGATCACCCCTCCACTTT
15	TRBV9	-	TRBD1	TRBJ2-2	CASSARQGNTGELFF	TGTGCCAGCAGCGCCCGACAGGGAAACACCGGGGAGCTGTTTTTT
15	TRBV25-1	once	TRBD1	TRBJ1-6	CASSEPRGRNSPLHF	TGTGCCAGCAGTGAACCCAGGGGGCGAAATTCACCCCTCCACTTT
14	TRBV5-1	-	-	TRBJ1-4	CASREDSGPEKLFF	TGCGCCAGCAGGGAGGACAGCGGGCCTGAAAAACTGTTTTTT